These T cell receptor beta chains were read from a single sample in a study of CD8 T cells in ankylosing spondylitis. Each CDR3 protein gets one entry after TCRdb re-called the 5' RACE reads with MiXCR. The repertoire consists of about 92,000 distinct CDR3 sequences, with about 8.1% occurring once and the leading ten covering 5.1%. Sequenced: blood, either unsorted or a sorted T cell fraction (not recorded which). These receptors all stem from a male donor with ankylosing spondylitis or in good health (not recorded which). CDR3s leave out the opening cysteine and the closing phenylalanine or tryptophan.

cdr3_length | v_call | cdr3_aa
11 | TRBV7-8 | ASSLSRNTEAF
9 | TRBV12-3/TRBV12-4 | ASSTGVGYT
12 | TRBV24-1 | ATSDPGFTGELF
15 | TRBV28 | ASSPDLGTGYADTQY
10 | TRBV5-4 | ASSWVGTEQF
16 | TRBV5-1 | ASSLAGGAGATNEKLF
12 | TRBV7-9 | ASSLGGELYEQY
11 | TRBV29-1 | SVVSGGYNEQF
12 | TRBV20-1 | SALGRSSTDTQY
9 | TRBV20-1 | SARVSDTQY
13 | TRBV3-1 | ASRQSGGYGGEQY
13 | TRBV7-2 | ASSFRAGGGETQY
13 | TRBV7-6 | ASSLDLGKRNGYT
10 | TRBV9 | ASSVAEDTQY
11 | TRBV5-5 | ASSLDAVGWAF
13 | TRBV6-1 | ASSPGRDGNQPQH
13 | TRBV5-1 | ASSYDGGKEEKLF
13 | TRBV28 | ASSPFRTGRDEQY
9 | TRBV28 | ASSLRRELH
12 | TRBV20-1 | SARGPEYQETQY
16 | TRBV11-2 | ASNLQTLAGGPSDTQY
13 | TRBV14 | ASKGGNGYYNEQF
12 | TRBV28 | ASSQTGSQETQY
12 | TRBV10-3 | AISRTVDTGELF
12 | TRBV5-1 | ASSLRLSYNEQF
11 | TRBV5-1 | ASSSAHYNEQF
14 | TRBV3-1 | ASSRGGGGSTDTQY
11 | TRBV5-5 | ASSFRADTEAF
13 | TRBV7-3 | ASSPGTTSYNEQF
13 | TRBV28 | ASRLRGAAIYEQY
12 | TRBV5-5 | ASSHPGQGSEQF
12 | TRBV12-5 | ASGLLSWGNEQF
10 | TRBV29-1 | SVRDIDEKLF
10 | TRBV20-1 | SAKIGDYGYT
15 | TRBV27 | ASSTSGPFSLTGELF
12 | TRBV5-1 | ASRLSGGPNEQF
12 | TRBV5-1 | ASSFGGPGDTQY
11 | TRBV5-6 | ASSSGVVAEAF
17 | TRBV29-1 | SVEELGTELTFMNTEAF
15 | TRBV20-1 | SARDIPGTASGNTIY
12 | TRBV3-1 | ASSPLAGPYEQY
15 | TRBV20-1 | SGPGTSGGAWQETQY
13 | TRBV10-3 | AISESLGSNYGYT
10 | TRBV30 | AWMAGTDTQY
13 | TRBV9 | ASSEWAGGEDEQY
14 | TRBV3-1 | ASSQVGSGGAGELF
15 | TRBV7-8 | ASSLAIRQGGGQPQH
14 | TRBV7-8 | ASSPSSGATYNEQF
13 | TRBV3-1 | ASSQGVWGTGELF
11 | TRBV12-3/TRBV12-4 | ASKVGASDEQY
13 | TRBV6-1 | ASSPMASHTGELF
12 | TRBV10-3 | AISAQGDLREQY